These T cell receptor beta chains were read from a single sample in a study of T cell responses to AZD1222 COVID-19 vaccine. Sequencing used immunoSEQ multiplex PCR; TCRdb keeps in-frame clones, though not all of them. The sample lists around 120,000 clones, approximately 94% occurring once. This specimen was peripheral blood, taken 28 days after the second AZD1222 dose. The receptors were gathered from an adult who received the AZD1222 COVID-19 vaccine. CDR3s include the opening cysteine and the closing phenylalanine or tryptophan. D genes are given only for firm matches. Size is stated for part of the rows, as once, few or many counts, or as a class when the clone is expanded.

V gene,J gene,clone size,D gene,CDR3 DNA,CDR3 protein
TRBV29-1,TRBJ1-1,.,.,TGCAGCGTTGTACCGACAGCCACTGAAGCTTTCTTT,CSVVPTATEAFF
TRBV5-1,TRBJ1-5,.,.,TGCGCCAGCAGCTTGGGGGAGTCTGGGCAGCCCCAGCATTTT,CASSLGESGQPQHF
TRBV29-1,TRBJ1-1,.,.,TGCAGCGCCAGGGTCACTGAAGCTTTCTTT,CSARVTEAFF
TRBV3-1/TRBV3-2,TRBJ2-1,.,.,TGTGCCAGCAGCGAAGGGTGGGAGTCCCCCTACAATGAGCAGTTCTTC,CASSEGWESPYNEQFF
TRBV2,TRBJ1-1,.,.,TGTGCCAGCAGTGAGAGGGACCCCAGGTCTGACACTGAAGCTTTCTTT,CASSERDPRSDTEAFF
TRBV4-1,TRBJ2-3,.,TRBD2,TGCGCCAGCAGCCGACCTACCCCTAGCGGCCCAGATACGCAGTATTTT,CASSRPTPSGPDTQYF
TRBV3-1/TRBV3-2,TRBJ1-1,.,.,TGTGCCAGCAGCCAAGTTCCCGGACCTAGGAGGAGTCACACTGAAGCTTTCTTT,CASSQVPGPRRSHTEAFF
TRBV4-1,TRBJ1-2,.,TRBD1,TGCGCCAGCAGCCCAGGGGGCAAGATGAACTATGGCTACACCTTC,CASSPGGKMNYGYTF
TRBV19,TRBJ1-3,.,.,TGTGCCAGTAGTATGGCTGCCAACTCTGGAAACACCATATATTTT,CASSMAANSGNTIYF
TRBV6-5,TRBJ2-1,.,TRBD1,TGTGCCAGCAGTTCGCCGGGACAGGGAGTTCCGTTCTTC,CASSSPGQGVPFF
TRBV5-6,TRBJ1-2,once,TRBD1,TGTGCCAGCAGCTCCGGGACAGGGGGATACGGTGGCTACACCTTC,CASSSGTGGYGGYTF
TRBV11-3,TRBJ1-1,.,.,TGTGCCAGCAGCACGGGAGTAGGCACTGAAGCTTTCTTT,CASSTGVGTEAFF
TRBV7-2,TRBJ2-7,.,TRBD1,TGTGCCAGCAGCTTAGGTAGGGACAGGGGCTCCTACGAGCAGTACTTC,CASSLGRDRGSYEQYF
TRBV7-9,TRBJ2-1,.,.,TGTGCCAGCACCCCTCAACTGAAACCCAACTACAATGAGCAGTTCTTC,CASTPQLKPNYNEQFF
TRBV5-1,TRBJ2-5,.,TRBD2,TGCGCCAGCAGCCCTAGTCTAGCGGGGGGAGAGACCCAGTACTTC,CASSPSLAGGETQYF
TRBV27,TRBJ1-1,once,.,TGTGCCAGCAGTTTACTATACCTGACTGAAGCTTTCTTT,CASSLLYLTEAFF
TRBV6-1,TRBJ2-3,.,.,TGTGCCAGCAGTGATAGGGGACGCACAGATACGCAGTATTTT,CASSDRGRTDTQYF
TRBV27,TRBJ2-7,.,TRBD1,TGTGCCAGCAGTCACAGGGGGTCTCCGGCCTACGAGCAGTACTTC,CASSHRGSPAYEQYF
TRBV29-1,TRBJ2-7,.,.,TGCAGCGTCCGGACTGGGGCGTCCTACGAGCAGTACTTC,CSVRTGASYEQYF
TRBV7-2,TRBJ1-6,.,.,TGTGCCAGCAGCTTAGGTCAGACGAATTCACCCCTCCACTTT,CASSLGQTNSPLHF
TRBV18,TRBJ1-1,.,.,TGTGCCAGCTCCAGTGGGACAAAGGGTGAAGCTTTCTTT,CASSSGTKGEAFF
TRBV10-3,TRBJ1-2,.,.,TGTGCCATCAGGGCAGGACAAGACTATGGCTACACCTTC,CAIRAGQDYGYTF
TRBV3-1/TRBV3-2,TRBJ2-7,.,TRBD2,TGTGCCAGCAGCCGGACTAGCGGGCGCTACGAGCAGTACTTC,CASSRTSGRYEQYF
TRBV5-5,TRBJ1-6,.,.,TGTGCCAGCAGCCGAACGGTAGGAAATTCACCCCTCCACTTT,CASSRTVGNSPLHF
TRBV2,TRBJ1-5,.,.,TGTGCCAGCAGCTACAGAGGCGCTAGCAATCAGCCCCAGCATTTT,CASSYRGASNQPQHF
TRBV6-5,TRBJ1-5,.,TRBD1,TGTGCCAGCAGCCTGGACAGGGGGCTCAATCAGCCCCAGCATTTT,CASSLDRGLNQPQHF
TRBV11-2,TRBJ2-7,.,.,TGTGCCAGCGGGGGGGGAAGGCAGGACAGAAATTACTACGAGCAGTACTTC,CASGGGRQDRNYYEQYF
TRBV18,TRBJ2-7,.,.,TGTCCCGACCAGAACAGCTCCTACGAGCAGTACTTC,CPDQNSSYEQYF
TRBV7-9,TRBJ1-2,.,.,TGTGCCAGCAGCTTCCTTCCGAAGGACTATGGCTACACCTTC,CASSFLPKDYGYTF
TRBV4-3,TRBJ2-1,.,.,TGCGCCAGCAGCCAAGTGAACAATGAGCAGTTCTTC,CASSQVNNEQFF
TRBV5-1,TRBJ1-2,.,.,TGCGCCAGCAGCCCAAATACGGACTCAGGTATCCTTTATGGCTACACCTTC,CASSPNTDSGILYGYTF
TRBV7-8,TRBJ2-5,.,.,TGTGCCAGCAGCTTAGCTTACGGGGAGACCCAGTACTTC,CASSLAYGETQYF
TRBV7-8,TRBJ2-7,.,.,TGTGCCAGCAGCTTAGTAGGAGGGGGGGAGACCTACGAGCAGTACTTC,CASSLVGGGETYEQYF
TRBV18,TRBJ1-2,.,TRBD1,TGTGCCAGCTCATGGGACAGCCAGAGGGGCTACACCTTC,CASSWDSQRGYTF
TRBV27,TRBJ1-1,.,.,TGTGCCAGCAGTATGACAGGTTCTGAAGCTTTCTTT,CASSMTGSEAFF
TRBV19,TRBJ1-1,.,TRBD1,TGTGCCAGTAGTAAGGGGACAGGGTGGGACACTGAAGCTTTCTTT,CASSKGTGWDTEAFF
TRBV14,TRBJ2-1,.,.,TGTGCCAGCAGCCAAGATTGGTCGGGGTCTCGAGGCGGATCGGAGCAGTTCTTC,CASSQDWSGSRGGSEQFF
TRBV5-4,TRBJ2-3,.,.,TGTGCCAGCACCATGGGGGGGGGCTGGCCGACAGATACGCAGTATTTT,CASTMGGGWPTDTQYF
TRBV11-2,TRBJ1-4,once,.,TGTGCCAGCAGCTTCCCAGCCGCAACTAATGAAAAACTGTTTTTT,CASSFPAATNEKLFF
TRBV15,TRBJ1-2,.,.,TGTGCCACCAGCAGAGATCATAACGTTGGTAATGGCTACACCTTC,CATSRDHNVGNGYTF
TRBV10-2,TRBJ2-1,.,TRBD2,TGCGCCAGCGGCGGGGGGGATGAAAATGAGCAGTTCTTC,CASGGGDENEQFF
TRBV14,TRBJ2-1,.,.,TGTGCCAGCAGCCAAGAGGGACTGCAGTTCTTC,CASSQEGLQFF
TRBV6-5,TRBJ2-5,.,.,TGTGCCAGCAGCTCCCCCTCGACGGAGACCCAGTACTTC,CASSSPSTETQYF
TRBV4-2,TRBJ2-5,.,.,TGTGCCAGCAGCCAAGCCCTTGTTGAGACCCAGTACTTC,CASSQALVETQYF
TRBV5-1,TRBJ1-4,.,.,TGCGCCAGCAGCTTGGGAGGGATCGATGAAAAACTGTTTTTT,CASSLGGIDEKLFF
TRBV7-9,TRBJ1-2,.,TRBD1,TGTGCCAGCAGCTTATCGAGGATGGCGGGACAGGGTTATGGCTACACCTTC,CASSLSRMAGQGYGYTF
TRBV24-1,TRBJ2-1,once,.,TGTGCCACCAGGGGACTCAACAATGAGCAGTTCTTC,CATRGLNNEQFF
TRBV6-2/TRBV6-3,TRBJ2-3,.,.,TGTGCCAGCAGTTACAGGCTGCACCCCACAGATACGCAGTATTTT,CASSYRLHPTDTQYF
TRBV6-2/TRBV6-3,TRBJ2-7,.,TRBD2,TGTGCCAGCAGTATCCGGACTAGCGGGGGGGCTGGGGAGCAGTACTTC,CASSIRTSGGAGEQYF
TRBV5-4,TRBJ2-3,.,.,TGTGCCAGCAGCTTGGCGGGGCCCCAGGCAGATACGCAGTATTTT,CASSLAGPQADTQYF
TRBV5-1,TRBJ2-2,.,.,TGCGCCAGCAGCTTGGCCGAACTGATAACGGGCGGGGAGCTGTTTTTT,CASSLAELITGGELFF
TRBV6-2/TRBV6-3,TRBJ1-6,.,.,TGTGCCAGCAGTTACGCTACAGAGCATAATTCACCCCTCCACTTT,CASSYATEHNSPLHF
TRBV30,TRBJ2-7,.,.,TGTGCCTGGAGTGTCAGCCTGAAAGAGCAGTACTTC,CAWSVSLKEQYF
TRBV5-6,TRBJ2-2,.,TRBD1,TGTGCCAGCACGGAACAGGGGATCGCCGGGGAGCTGTTTTTT,CASTEQGIAGELFF